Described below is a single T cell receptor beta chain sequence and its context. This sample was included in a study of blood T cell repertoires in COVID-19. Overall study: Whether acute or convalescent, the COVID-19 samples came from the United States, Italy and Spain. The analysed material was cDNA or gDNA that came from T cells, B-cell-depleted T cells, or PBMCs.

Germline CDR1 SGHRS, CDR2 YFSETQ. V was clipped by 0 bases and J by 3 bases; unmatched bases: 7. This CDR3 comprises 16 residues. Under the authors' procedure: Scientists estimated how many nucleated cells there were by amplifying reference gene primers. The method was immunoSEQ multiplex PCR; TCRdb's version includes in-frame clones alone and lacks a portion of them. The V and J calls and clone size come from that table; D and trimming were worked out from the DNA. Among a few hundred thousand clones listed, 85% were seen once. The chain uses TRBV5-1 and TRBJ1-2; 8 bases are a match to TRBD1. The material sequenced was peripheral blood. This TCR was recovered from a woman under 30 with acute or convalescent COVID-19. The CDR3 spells CASSLDGTGGYYGYTF. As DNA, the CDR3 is TGCGCCAGCAGCTTGGACGGGACAGGAGGGTACTATGGCTACACCTTC.